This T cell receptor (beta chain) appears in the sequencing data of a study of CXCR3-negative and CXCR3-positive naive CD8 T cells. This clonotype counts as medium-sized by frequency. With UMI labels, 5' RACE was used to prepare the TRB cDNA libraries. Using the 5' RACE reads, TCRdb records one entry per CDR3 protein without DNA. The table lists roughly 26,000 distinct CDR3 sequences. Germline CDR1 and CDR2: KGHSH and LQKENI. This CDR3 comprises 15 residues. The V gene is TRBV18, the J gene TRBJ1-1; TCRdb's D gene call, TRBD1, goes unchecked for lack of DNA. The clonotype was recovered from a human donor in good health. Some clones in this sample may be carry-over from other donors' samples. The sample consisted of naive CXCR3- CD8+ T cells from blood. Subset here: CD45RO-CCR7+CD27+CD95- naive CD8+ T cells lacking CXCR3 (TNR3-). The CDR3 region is CASSEKGTVFTEAFF.